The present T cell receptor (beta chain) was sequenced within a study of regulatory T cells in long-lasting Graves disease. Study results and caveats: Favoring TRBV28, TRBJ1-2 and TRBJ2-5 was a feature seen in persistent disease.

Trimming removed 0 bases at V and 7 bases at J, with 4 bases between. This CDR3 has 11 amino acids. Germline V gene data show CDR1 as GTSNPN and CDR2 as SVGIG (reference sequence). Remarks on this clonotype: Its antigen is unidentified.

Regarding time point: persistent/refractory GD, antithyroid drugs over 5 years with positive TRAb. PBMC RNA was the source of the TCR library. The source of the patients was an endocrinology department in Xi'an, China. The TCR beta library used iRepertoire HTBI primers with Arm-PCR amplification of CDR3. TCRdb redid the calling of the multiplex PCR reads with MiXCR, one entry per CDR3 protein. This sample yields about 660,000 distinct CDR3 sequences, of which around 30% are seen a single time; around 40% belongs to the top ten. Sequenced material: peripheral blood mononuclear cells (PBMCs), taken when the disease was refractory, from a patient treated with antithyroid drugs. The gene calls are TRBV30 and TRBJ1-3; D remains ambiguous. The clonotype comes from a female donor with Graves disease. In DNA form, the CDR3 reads TGTGCCTGGAGTGTGAAGAACACCATATATTTT. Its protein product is CAWSVKNTIYF.